The sample holds many counts of the clone carrying this T cell receptor (beta chain). Trimming at V came to 2 bases and at J to 7 bases, leaving 8 bases not matched to a gene. This CDR3 has 15 residues. Germline-derived CDR1 and CDR2 are SEHNR and FQNEAQ (reference sequence). Template switching with 5'RACE generated the TCR cDNA and added a universal primer site and UMIs. In TCRdb, the 5' RACE reads were re-called with MiXCR into one record per CDR3 protein. The table records around 49,000 distinct CDR3 sequences, roughly 6.4% of them present only once. This sample was taken from a study of T cells after yellow fever vaccination.

The receptor's source is a man under 40 who received the YFV17D yellow fever vaccine. Sequences were derived from CD8+ T cells not binding an NS4B(214-222) dextramer, sorted from PBMCs, sampled 45 days after the yellow fever booster vaccination. The V call is TRBV7-9, the J call TRBJ1-2, with TRBD1 matching 9 bases. CDR3 amino acids: CASSLTGGARGGYTF. In DNA form, the CDR3 reads TGTGCCAGCAGCTTAACAGGGGGCGCCAGGGGTGGCTACACCTTC.